The sequence of this TCR beta chain was determined in a study of control samples from healthy donors and cancer patients. The table came from immunoSEQ multiplex PCR; TCRdb's copy has only in-frame clones and leaves some out. Among approximately 89,000 clones listed, more than 70% were seen once. CDR3 size: 14 residues. V was pared by 6 bases and J by 2 bases, with 12 bases between. CDR1 is KGHDR and CDR2 is SFDVKD in the germline V gene. The chain is built from TRBV24-1 and TRBJ1-2; D gene unclear. Sequencing input: blood. This sequence was found in a middle-aged woman in good health. CDR3 coding DNA: TGTGCCACCAGTTCAGCAGGCAGCAACTATGGCTACACCTTC. Amino acid sequence: CATSSAGSNYGYTF.